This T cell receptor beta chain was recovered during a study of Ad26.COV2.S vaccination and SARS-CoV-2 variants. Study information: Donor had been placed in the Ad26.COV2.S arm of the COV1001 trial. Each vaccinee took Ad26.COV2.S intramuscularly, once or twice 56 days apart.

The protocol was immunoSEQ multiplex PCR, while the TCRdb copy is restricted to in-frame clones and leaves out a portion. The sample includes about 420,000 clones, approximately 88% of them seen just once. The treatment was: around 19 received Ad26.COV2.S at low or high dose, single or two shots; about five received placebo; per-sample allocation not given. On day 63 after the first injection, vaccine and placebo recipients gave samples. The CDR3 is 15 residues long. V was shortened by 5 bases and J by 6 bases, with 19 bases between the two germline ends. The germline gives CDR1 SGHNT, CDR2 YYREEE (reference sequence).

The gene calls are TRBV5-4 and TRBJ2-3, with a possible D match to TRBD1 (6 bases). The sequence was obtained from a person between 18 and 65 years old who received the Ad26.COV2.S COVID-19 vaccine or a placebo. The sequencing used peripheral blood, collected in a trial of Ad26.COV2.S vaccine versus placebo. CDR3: CASSTMTGPGDTQYF. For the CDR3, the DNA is TGTGCCAGCAGTACAATGACAGGACCTGGTGATACGCAGTATTTT.